The 13 T cell receptor beta chains below were found in one sample sequenced in a study of blood T cell repertoires in COVID-19. Here immunoSEQ multiplex PCR was the method, and the copy in TCRdb shows in-frame clones only, minus some. Of 150,000 or so clones listed, around 83% are singletons. The sequenced material came from PBMCs or T cells enriched from blood (not recorded which). Every receptor here comes from a man in his forties or fifties who had recovered from COVID-19.

The J gene is TRBJ1-2, the V gene TRBV6-2 or TRBV6-3; D not certain. The CDR3 extends over 14 amino acids. Germline-derived CDR1 and CDR2 are MNHEY and SVGEGT. Trimming took 3 bases from V and 3 from J, leaving 11 bases between them. The CDR3 DNA sequence: TGTGCCAGCAGTTATCGGTCAGGCTACTATGGCTACACCTTC. Translation gives CASSYRSGYYGYTF.

The V and J genes are TRBV30 and TRBJ1-5; D is perhaps TRBD1 (5 bases). Trimming removed 5 bases at V and 1 base at J, with 9 bases between. The CDR3 is 13 residues long. Germline values: CDR1 GTSNPN, CDR2 SVGIG (reference sequence). CDR3 sequence: CAWARGSNQPQHF. As DNA, the CDR3 is TGTGCCTGGGCCCGGGGGAGCAATCAGCCCCAGCATTTT.

This clone was found a few times. The chain joins TRBV9 to TRBJ2-3, with 9 bases fitting TRBD2. J lost 4 bases, V lost 0 bases, and 6 bases had no gene match. CDR1 is SGDLS, CDR2 YYNGEE, per germline. There are 16 residues in the CDR3. CDR3 protein: CASSVEGGGASDTQYF. For the CDR3, the DNA is TGTGCCAGCAGCGTAGAGGGCGGGGGGGCGTCAGATACGCAGTATTTT.

The V and J genes are TRBV21-1 and TRBJ2-3; TRBD1 is taken as the D call from the table, unchecked against the DNA. TRBV21-1 constitutes a pseudogene. The CDR3 totals 17 residues. The CDR3 coding sequence is TGTGCCAGCAGCATCCGAGACAGGGGGGAGAGCACAGATACGCAGTATTTT. It is translated as CASSIRDRGESTDTQYF.

The chain links TRBV7-3 to TRBJ1-3; D remains ambiguous. The V end was cut by 5 bases, the J end by 3 bases, with 5 bases between. CDR1 SGHTA and CDR2 FQGTGA come from the germline V gene. The CDR3 is made up of 12 amino acids. The CDR3 sequence: CASSLDGNTIYF. The CDR3 nucleotides are TGTGCCAGCAGCCTAGATGGAAACACCATATATTTT.

This clone was seen a single time. The gene calls are TRBV5-4 and TRBJ1-2; 7 positions agree with TRBD1. With 5 bases clipped from V and 7 bases from J, the junction kept 14 bases outside the gene matches. The CDR3 length is 15 residues. CDR1 and CDR2 (germline): SGHNT, YYREEE (reference sequence). The CDR3 region is CASSPSSSGGGGYTF. CDR3 DNA: TGTGCCAGCAGTCCCTCAAGTTCAGGGGGAGGTGGCTACACCTTC. Full variable domain (outside the CDR3, taken from reference TRBV5-4 and TRBJ1-2): ETGVTQSPTHLIKTRGQQVTLRCSSQSGHNTVSWYQQALGQGPQFIFQYYREEENGRGNFPPRFSGLQFPNYSSELNVNALELDDSALYLCASSPSSSGGGGYTFGSGTRLTVV.

The V call is TRBV7-6, the J call TRBJ2-2; weak D call: TRBD1 (6 bases). The CDR3 runs to 20 residues. V gave up 2 bases and J gave up 0 bases, with 22 bases separating them. Germline assignment: CDR1 SGHVS and CDR2 FNYEAQ. CDR3 residues: CASSLISGVRRPSNTGELFF. The CDR3 region has the DNA TGTGCCAGCAGCTTAATTTCAGGGGTGCGACGACCATCGAACACCGGGGAGCTGTTTTTT.

This chain connects TRBV9 to TRBJ2-2; D gene ambiguous. The CDR3 sequence is 14 residues long. Trimming left V 7 bases short and J 6 bases short, with 16 bases between. Germline V gene data show CDR1 as SGDLS and CDR2 as YYNGEE. Here the CDR3 reads CASGSDLGSGELFF. The DNA for the CDR3 is TGTGCCAGCGGTTCCGACCTCGGGTCCGGGGAGCTGTTTTTT.

The V gene is TRBV5-6, the J gene TRBJ1-6, with D perhaps TRBD1 (6 bases). Germline V gene data show CDR1 as SGHDT and CDR2 as YYEEEE. With 0 bases removed from V and 7 bases from J, the gap between germline ends came to 14 bases. The length of the CDR3 is 16 residues. CDR3 amino acids: CASSLGAGQSNSPLHF. In DNA, the CDR3 is TGTGCCAGCAGCTTGGGAGCGGGACAATCCAATTCACCCCTCCACTTT.

The table lists this clone with a few counts. V and J are TRBV18 and TRBJ1-1; TRBD1 matches at 10 bases. The CDR3 has 19 residues. Germline assignment: CDR1 KGHSH and CDR2 LQKENI. With 3 bases clipped from V and 1 base from J, the junction kept 14 bases outside the gene matches. In DNA, the CDR3 is TGTGCCAGCTCACCGACGGGACAGGGGAGCTTTCGGGGGAACACTGAAGCTTTCTTT. It specifies CASSPTGQGSFRGNTEAFF.

Judged by abundance, this clone is medium-sized. V usage is TRBV27 and J usage is TRBJ2-7, with 8 bases lining up with TRBD1. The CDR3 runs to 15 residues. The V gene's germline CDR1 is MNHEY and CDR2 SMNVEV (reference sequence). The J segment lost 2 bases and the V segment lost 2 bases, leaving 5 bases of the junction unmatched. The CDR3 here is CASSLIPGQAYEQYF. CDR3 coding DNA: TGTGCCAGCAGTTTAATCCCGGGACAGGCCTACGAGCAGTACTTC.

This sequence joins TRBV24-1 and TRBJ2-7, with D unresolved. V dropped 3 bases and J dropped 6 bases, with 11 bases sitting between them. CDR3 length: 13 amino acids. CDR1 is KGHDR and CDR2 is SFDVKD in the germline V gene. Here the CDR3 DNA reads TGTGCCACCAGTGATCCCCGTTCGGGCGAGCAGTACTTC. Translated, it gives CATSDPRSGEQYF.

With respect to this clone: This specimen includes other DNA sequences encoding the same CDR3. V is TRBV19 and J is TRBJ2-5; D possibly corresponds to TRBD2 (5 bases). This CDR3 spans 11 amino acids. Looked up from germline, CDR1 is LNHDA and CDR2 is SQIVND (reference sequence). Trimming cost V 4 bases and J 5 bases, with 5 bases left between them. The CDR3 nucleotides read TGTGCCAGTAGTACGGGGGAGACCCAGTACTTC. Protein product: CASSTGETQYF.